This entry concerns a single T cell receptor (beta chain). Antigen unknown. The data were taken from a study of memory CD4+ T cells and cytomegalovirus serostatus. Study-level findings and limits: Suggested: most of the CMV-linked TCR signature lies in CD4+ memory cells.

The sort gate was single viable CD3+CD4+CD8-CD45RO+ cells for memory CD4+ T cells. Serum IgG to CMV pp150, pp28, p38 and p52 defined serostatus. After thawing, CD4+ T cells were positively selected. Sequencing used immunoSEQ multiplex PCR; TCRdb keeps in-frame clones, though not all of them. The data contain 50,000 to 70,000 clones, over 75% of them seen just once; the ten biggest clones take up around 0.83%. From germline, CDR1 is SGHTA and CDR2 FQGTGA. This CDR3 has 12 residues. The V and J ends lost 4 bases and 9 bases respectively, with 10 bases between them. The chain has TRBV7-3 and TRBJ2-1; no definite D call. Sequenced: memory CD4+ T cells from blood. The receptor's source is an adult in good health and CMV-seronegative. CDR3 nucleotide sequence: TGTGCCAGCAGCTACGGCCTCAGTGAGCAGTTCTTC. Translated: CASSYGLSEQFF.